This T cell receptor (beta chain) came from a study of PD-L1 blockade in urothelial cancer. Study background: Male sex and bladder-origin urothelial cancer characterized about 85% of the 29 patients. Blood samples had a median of around 140,000 T cells, tens of thousands of unique TCRs, and clonality around 0.08.

Time point here: peripheral blood 6 weeks after treatment start. What went into each PCR as a spike was synthetic TCR analog templates. Here immunoSEQ multiplex PCR was the method, and the copy in TCRdb shows in-frame clones only, minus some. The sample has tens of thousands of clones, around nine tenths seen once. Trimming cost V 3 bases and J 4 bases, with 9 bases left between them. CDR1 is MNHEY and CDR2 is SMNVEV in the germline V gene (reference sequence). The CDR3 contains 13 residues. The input for sequencing was PBMCs, taken around atezolizumab (anti-PD-L1) treatment. This receptor was identified in a man aged 55-75 years with urothelial cancer. The chain is built from TRBV27 and TRBJ1-2, with D perhaps matching TRBD1 (5 bases). The CDR3 loop is CASSLRGGYGYTF. The CDR3 coding sequence is TGTGCCAGCAGTTTGAGGGGAGGCTATGGCTACACCTTC.